This note documents a single T cell receptor beta chain sequence. Its antigen is not identified. This entry belongs to a study of T cells in Graves' hyperthyroidism and ophthalmopathy. Germline CDR1 MNHNS, CDR2 SASEGT. The V and J ends lost 7 bases and 6 bases, in that order; junction bases with no gene match: 5. The CDR3 has 13 amino acids. Study-level findings and limits: Ophthalmopathy could be told apart from stable hyperthyroidism with a 13 V-J model. Blood held most thyroid clonotypes expanded above 0.001 frequency.

Not enrolled were patients with uncontrolled infection, other autoimmune disease, pregnancy or lactation. The PBMCs studied were ones that came from about 10 ml fresh peripheral blood. Authors of the study amplified TCR beta CDR3 regions from RNA transcripts. The HTBI primer set served for first-round RT-PCR of the TCR CDR3. One entry per CDR3 protein results from TCRdb running MiXCR on the multiplex PCR reads. The repertoire holds approximately 360,000 distinct CDR3 sequences, with around a sixth as singletons. The sample consisted of blood. V usage is TRBV6-1 and J usage is TRBJ2-7; 11 bases are a match to TRBD2. This receptor was taken from a woman under 30 with Graves' hyperthyroidism that later progressed to Graves' ophthalmopathy. CDR3 bases: TGTGCCAGCAATACGGGACTAGCGGTCGAGCAGTACTTC. Residues: CASNTGLAVEQYF.